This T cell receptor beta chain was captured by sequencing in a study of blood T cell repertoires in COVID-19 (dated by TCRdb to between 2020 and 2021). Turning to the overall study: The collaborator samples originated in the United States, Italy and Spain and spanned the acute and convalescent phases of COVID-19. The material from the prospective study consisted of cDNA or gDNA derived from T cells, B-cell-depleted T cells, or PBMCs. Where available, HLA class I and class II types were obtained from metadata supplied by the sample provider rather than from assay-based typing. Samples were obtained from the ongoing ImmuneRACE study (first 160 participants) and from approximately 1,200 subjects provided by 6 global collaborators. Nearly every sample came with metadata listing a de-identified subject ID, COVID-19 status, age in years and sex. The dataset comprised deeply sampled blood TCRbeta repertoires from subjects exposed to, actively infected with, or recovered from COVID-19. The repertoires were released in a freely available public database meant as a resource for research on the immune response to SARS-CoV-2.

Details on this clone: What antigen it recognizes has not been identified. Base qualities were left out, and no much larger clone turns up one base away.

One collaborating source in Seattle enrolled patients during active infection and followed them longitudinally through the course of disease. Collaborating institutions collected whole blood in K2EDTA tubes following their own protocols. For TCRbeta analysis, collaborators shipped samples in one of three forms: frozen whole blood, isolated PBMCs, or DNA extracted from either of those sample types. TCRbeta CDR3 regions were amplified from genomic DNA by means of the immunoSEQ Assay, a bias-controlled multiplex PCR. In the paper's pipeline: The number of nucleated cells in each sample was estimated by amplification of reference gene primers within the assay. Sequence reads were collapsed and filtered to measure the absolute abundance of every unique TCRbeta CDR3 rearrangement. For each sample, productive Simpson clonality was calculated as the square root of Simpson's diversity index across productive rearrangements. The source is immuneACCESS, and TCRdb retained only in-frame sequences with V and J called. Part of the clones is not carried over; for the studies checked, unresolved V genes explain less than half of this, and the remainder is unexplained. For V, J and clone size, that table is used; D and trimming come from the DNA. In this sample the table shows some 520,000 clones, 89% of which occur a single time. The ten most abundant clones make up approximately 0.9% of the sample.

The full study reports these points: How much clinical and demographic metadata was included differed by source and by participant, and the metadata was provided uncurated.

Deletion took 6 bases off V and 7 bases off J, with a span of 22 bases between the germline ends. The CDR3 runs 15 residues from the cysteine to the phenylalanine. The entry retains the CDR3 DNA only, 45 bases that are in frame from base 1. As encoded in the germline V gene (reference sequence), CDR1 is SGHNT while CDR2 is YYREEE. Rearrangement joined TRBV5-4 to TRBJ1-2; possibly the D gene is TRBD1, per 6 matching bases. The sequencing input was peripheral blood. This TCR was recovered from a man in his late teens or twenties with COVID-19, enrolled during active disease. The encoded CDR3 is CASKTPGGQGGGYTF. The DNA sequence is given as TGTGCCAGCAAAACCCCGGGGGGGCAGGGTGGTGGCTACACCTTC.